The following is a T cell receptor beta chain sequence with its context. Its antigen has not been determined. Within one base of it there is no much larger clone, and no base qualities were kept. Trimming leaves V shorter by 4 bases and J shorter by 12 bases, with the junction holding 6 bases beyond the gene matches. Including the terminal cysteine and phenylalanine, the CDR3 comprises 11 residues. Only the CDR3 portion is preserved as DNA: 33 bases, with reading frame beginning at the first base. The germline V gene sets CDR1 to SGHVS and CDR2 to FQNEAQ. This sample stems from a study of blood T cell repertoires in COVID-19 (dated by TCRdb to the early 2020s). Background on the whole study: Samples covering the acute and convalescent phases of COVID-19 were provided by collaborators in the United States, Italy and Spain. Subjects who had been exposed to COVID-19, were actively infected with it, or had recovered from it provided the deeply sampled blood TCRbeta repertoires that made up the dataset. The samples were drawn from two sources: the first 160 participants of the ongoing ImmuneRACE study, and 950 to 1,500 subjects contributed by 6 global collaborators. The sample metadata nearly always contained a de-identified subject ID, COVID-19 status, age in years and sex. The repertoires were released in a freely available public database meant as a resource for research on the immune response to SARS-CoV-2. The material from the prospective study consisted of cDNA or gDNA derived from T cells, B-cell-depleted T cells, or PBMCs. HLA class I and class II types, where available, came from metadata supplied by the sample provider rather than from assay-based typing. Overall study outcomes, separate from this receptor: The amount of clinical and demographic metadata varied by source and participant and was provided uncurated.

TCRbeta CDR3 regions were amplified from genomic DNA using the immunoSEQ Assay, a bias-controlled multiplex PCR. In the paper's pipeline: Within the assay, amplification of reference gene primers was used to estimate how many nucleated cells each sample contained. To quantify the absolute abundance of each unique TCRbeta CDR3 rearrangement, sequence reads were collapsed and filtered. For each sample, productive Simpson clonality was calculated as the square root of Simpson's diversity index over productive rearrangements. Entries here come from immuneACCESS through TCRdb and include only in-frame sequences with V and J called. Some clones fail to appear in such tables; in the studies checked, an unresolved V gene covers under half of the shortfall, and the cause of the remainder is unknown. That table gives V, J and clone size, and the DNA gave D and trimming. Across this sample there are some 240,000 clones, with over 80% seen only once. The ten top clones hold roughly 10% of the sample.

One collaborating source in Seattle enrolled patients during active infection and followed them longitudinally through the course of disease. The collaborating institutions used their own protocols to collect whole blood in K2EDTA tubes. For TCRbeta analysis, collaborators shipped samples as frozen whole blood, isolated PBMCs, or DNA extracted from either of those sample types. The source of this sequence is a woman aged 70-85 years with COVID-19, enrolled during active disease. This chain joins TRBV7-8 to TRBJ2-7, with 7 bases in between that match TRBD2. The material sequenced was peripheral blood. In nucleotides, the sequence is TGTGCCAGCAGCTCTCGGACTAGGTGGTACTTC. Its amino acids are CASSSRTRWYF.